The 2 T cell receptor beta chains listed next were all sequenced from one sample in a study of control samples from healthy donors and cancer patients. Produced via immunoSEQ multiplex PCR; TCRdb's table is partial and in-frame only. The sample records under 70,000 clones, approximately 90% being singletons. Sequenced: PBMCs. The receptors were gathered from a man aged 55 to 70 with head and neck cancer.

The sample holds a few counts of this clone. V gene TRBV7-2 combines with J gene TRBJ1-5; D perhaps matches TRBD1 (5 bases). V was pared by 1 base and J by 6 bases, with 13 bases between. Germline values: CDR1 SGHTA, CDR2 FQGNSA. The CDR3 has 15 amino acids. The CDR3 loop reads CASSLGGGVRQPQHF. The DNA for the CDR3 is TGTGCCAGCAGCTTAGGGGGAGGGGTGCGTCAGCCCCAGCATTTT. The full variable domain, completed using reference TRBV7-2 and TRBJ1-5, is GAGVSQSPSNKVTEKGKDVELRCDPISGHTALYWYRQSLGQGLEFLIYFQGNSAPDKSGLPSDRFSAERTGGSVSTLTIQRTQQEDSAVYLCASSLGGGVRQPQHFGDGTRLSIL.

The rearrangement uses TRBV5-4 and TRBJ2-5; 12 bases are a match to TRBD2. J lost 1 base, V lost 2 bases, and 3 bases had no gene match. This CDR3 is 16 amino acids long. Germline CDR1 reads SGHNT; CDR2 reads YYREEE (reference sequence). Here the CDR3 DNA reads TGTGCCAGCAGCTTTCTAGCGGGGGGGCCCCAAGAGACCCAGTACTTC. It codes for CASSFLAGGPQETQYF.